A few counts support the clone carrying this T cell receptor beta chain. The target antigen is unknown. This sample was taken from a study of T-cell reconstitution after alpha-beta-depleted transplantation in children. General study results and limits: Alpha-beta T cells about two months after transplant reportedly derived from several hundred expanded graft clones. After transplant, high TCRbeta diversity at day 60 in some patients arose from surviving recipient T cells and thymic progenitors.

The CDR3 runs 14 residues. J gave up 4 bases and V 8 bases, and 12 bases lay outside the gene matches. The germline gives CDR1 DFQATT, CDR2 SNEGSKA (reference sequence). For TCRbeta, the library was prepared with unique molecular identifiers. TCRdb called the PCR reads again in MiXCR, with one record for every CDR3 protein. The sample shows around 580,000 distinct CDR3 sequences, 27% of them seen only once. The V gene is TRBV20-1, the J gene TRBJ1-1; the match to TRBD1 covers 8 bases. The sample here was PBMCs, taken before TCRalphabeta/CD19-depleted stem cell transplant. The sequence derives from a boy in the first two years of life with Wiskott-Aldrich syndrome, due to receive a stem cell transplant. In DNA form, the CDR3 reads TGCAGTCCAGGGGCAGGGGGCGCCGGCACTGAAGCTTTCTTT. As protein: CSPGAGGAGTEAFF.